This T cell receptor (beta chain) was captured in a study of cytomegalovirus exposure and HLA in healthy donors. General study findings and limits: The authors later found HLA-associated TCR beta chains more clonally expanded than equally common others. Cytomegalovirus status was reportedly diagnosed by the classifier with high specificity and sensitivity. Some highly shared sequence variants likely arose as a pipeline artifact. A later analysis reportedly identified an Asian-associated ancestry cluster as carrying fewer N-insertions than the approximately 670-donor mean.

Primers included in the PCR were 60 Vbeta and 13 Jbeta primers. Some clones are missing from TCRdb's copy, which holds only in-frame ones; the method was immunoSEQ multiplex PCR. In the table there are 130,000 to 150,000 clones, over 60% of which are singletons. A single count supports this clone. Its antigen is still unknown. With 5 bases removed from V and 9 bases from J, the gap between germline ends came to 14 bases. Per germline, CDR1 MRHNA and CDR2 SNTAGT. This CDR3 comprises 14 residues. The chain carries TRBV6-4 and TRBJ2-6, with D maybe TRBD2 (6 bases). This receptor was taken from a male donor in good health and CMV-seronegative. Material for sequencing was PBMCs. CDR3 residues: CASSRDSELNVLTF. In DNA form, the CDR3 reads TGTGCCAGCAGTCGGGACTCAGAACTCAACGTCCTGACTTTC.